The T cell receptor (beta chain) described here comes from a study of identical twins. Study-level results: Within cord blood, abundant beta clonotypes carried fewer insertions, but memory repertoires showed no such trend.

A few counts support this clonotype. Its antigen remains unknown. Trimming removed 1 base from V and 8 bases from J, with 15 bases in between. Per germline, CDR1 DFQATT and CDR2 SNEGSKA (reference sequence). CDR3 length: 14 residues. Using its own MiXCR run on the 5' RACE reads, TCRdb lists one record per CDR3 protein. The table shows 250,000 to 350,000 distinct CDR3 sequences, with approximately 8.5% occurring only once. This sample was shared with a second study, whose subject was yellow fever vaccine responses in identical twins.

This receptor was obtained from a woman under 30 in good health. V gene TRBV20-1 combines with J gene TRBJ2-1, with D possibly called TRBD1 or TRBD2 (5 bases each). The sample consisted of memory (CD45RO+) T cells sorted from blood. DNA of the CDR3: TGCAGTGCTAGAGCCGGGACCCTCCTCGATGAGCAGTTCTTC. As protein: CSARAGTLLDEQFF.